What follows are 2 T cell receptor beta chains derived from one specimen sequenced in a study of blood T cells in healthy people across ages. The use of a sample-barcoded 5' primer and a J-beta primer mix characterized a second PCR of about 6 to 11 cycles. TCRdb reprocessed the 5' RACE reads with MiXCR, giving one entry per CDR3 protein. The sample includes approximately 800,000 distinct CDR3 sequences, roughly 24% of them seen just once. These records were also assigned to another study, of T cells of mothers and their children.

Sequenced material: blood. Receptors were obtained from a boy aged 5 to 17 in good health.

V gene TRBV7-9 combines with J gene TRBJ2-2, with D possibly TRBD1 on 6 matching bases. Trimming took 3 bases from V and 2 from J, leaving 10 bases between them. This CDR3 comprises 15 residues. Germline V gene lookup returns CDR1 SEHNR and CDR2 FQNEAQ (reference sequence). CDR3 residues: CASSLGHPNTGELFF. CDR3 in DNA: TGTGCCAGCAGCTTGGGACACCCAAACACCGGGGAGCTGTTTTTT.

The rearrangement joins TRBV6-6 to TRBJ1-1; D call uncertain. The CDR3 spans 15 residues. V lost 2 bases and J lost 12, with 22 bases in between. Germline V CDR1 and CDR2: MNHNY, SVGAGI (reference sequence). Here the CDR3 reads CASSYLSFSVHVSFF. Written as DNA, the CDR3 is TGTGCCAGCAGTTACCTCTCCTTTTCAGTGCACGTATCTTTCTTT.